This TCR beta chain was recovered during a study of shared clonotypes between healthy human individuals. Libraries were prepared by immunoSEQ multiplex PCR; TCRdb keeps only in-frame clonotypes and omits some of them. The sample has about 2 million clones; roughly 95% are singletons. Study-wide results and limits: Clonotype sharing across donors was expected to vary with sequencing depth. Lower generation probabilities were found for non-shared clonotypes than for those shared by all four donors.

For this clone: The antigen is not known.

As defined, naive CD8 cells were CD45RO-negative and positively selected for CCR7, with terminally differentiated effector memory CD45RA+ cells excluded. CDR3 length: 13 amino acids. Germline V gene lookup returns CDR1 LGHNA and CDR2 YSLEER. V lost 0 bases to trimming and J lost 6 bases, with 5 bases between them. Sequenced sample: naive CD8+ T cells sorted from blood. This rearrangement joins TRBV4-3 to TRBJ2-2, with D uncertain. This clonotype was sampled from a young man in good health. In DNA form, the CDR3 reads TGCGCCAGCAGCCAAGACTGGTCCGGGGAGCTGTTTTTT. This translates into CASSQDWSGELFF.